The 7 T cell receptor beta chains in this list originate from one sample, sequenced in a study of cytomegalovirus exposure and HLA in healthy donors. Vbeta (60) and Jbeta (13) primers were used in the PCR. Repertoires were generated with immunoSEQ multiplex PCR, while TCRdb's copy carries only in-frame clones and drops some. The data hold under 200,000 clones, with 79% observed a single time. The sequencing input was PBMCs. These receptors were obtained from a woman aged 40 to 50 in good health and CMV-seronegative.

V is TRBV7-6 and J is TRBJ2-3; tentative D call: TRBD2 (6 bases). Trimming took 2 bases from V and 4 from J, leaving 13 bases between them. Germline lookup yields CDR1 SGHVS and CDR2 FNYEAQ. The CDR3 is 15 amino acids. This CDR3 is CASSLRAGIADTQYF. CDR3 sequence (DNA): TGTGCCAGCAGCTTACGGGCGGGAATCGCAGATACGCAGTATTTT.

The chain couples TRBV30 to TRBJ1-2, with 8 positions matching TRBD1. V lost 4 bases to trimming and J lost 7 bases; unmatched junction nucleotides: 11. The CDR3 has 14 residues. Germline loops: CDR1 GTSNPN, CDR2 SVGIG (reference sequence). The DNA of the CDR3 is TGTGCCTGGACTCCGGCAGGGGGCTTATCTGGCTACACCTTC. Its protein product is CAWTPAGGLSGYTF.

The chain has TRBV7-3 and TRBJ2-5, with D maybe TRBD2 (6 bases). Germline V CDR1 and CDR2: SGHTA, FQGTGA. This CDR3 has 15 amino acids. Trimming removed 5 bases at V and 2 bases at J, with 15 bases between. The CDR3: CASSLTSLGQETQYF. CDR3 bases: TGTGCCAGCAGCCTGACTAGTTTGGGGCAAGAGACCCAGTACTTC.

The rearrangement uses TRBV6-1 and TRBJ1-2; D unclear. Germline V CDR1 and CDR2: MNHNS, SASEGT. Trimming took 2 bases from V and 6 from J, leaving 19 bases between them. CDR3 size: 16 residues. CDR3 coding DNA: TGTGCCAGCAGTGAAACCCCGCGGATGAGGGTCCATGGCTACACCTTC. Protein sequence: CASSETPRMRVHGYTF.

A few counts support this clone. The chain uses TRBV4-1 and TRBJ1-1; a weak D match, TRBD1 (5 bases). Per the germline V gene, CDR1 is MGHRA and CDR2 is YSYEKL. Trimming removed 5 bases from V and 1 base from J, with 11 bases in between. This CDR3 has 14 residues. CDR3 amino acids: CASSVAGQNTEAFF. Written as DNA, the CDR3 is TGCGCCAGCAGCGTGGCAGGGCAGAACACTGAAGCTTTCTTT.

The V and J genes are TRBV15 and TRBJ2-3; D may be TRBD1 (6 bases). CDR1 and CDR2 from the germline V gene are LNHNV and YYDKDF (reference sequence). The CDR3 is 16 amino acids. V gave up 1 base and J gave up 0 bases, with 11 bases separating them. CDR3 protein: CATSRVPRGSTDTQYF. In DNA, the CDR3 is TGTGCCACCAGCAGAGTTCCCAGGGGTAGCACAGATACGCAGTATTTT.

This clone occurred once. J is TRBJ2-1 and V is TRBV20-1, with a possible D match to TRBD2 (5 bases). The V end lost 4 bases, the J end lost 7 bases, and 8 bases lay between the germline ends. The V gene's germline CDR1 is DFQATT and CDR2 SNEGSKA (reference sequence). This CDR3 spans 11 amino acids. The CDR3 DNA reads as TGCAGTGCTACTACTAGGAATGAGCAGTTCTTC. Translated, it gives CSATTRNEQFF.